This TCR beta chain stems from a study of blood T cell repertoires in COVID-19. Study at large: Donors in the United States, Italy and Spain gave samples during acute or convalescent COVID-19. PBMCs, B-cell-depleted T cells, or T cells were the source of the cDNA or gDNA that made up the material.

As processed by the authors: Cell counts per sample came from amplifying reference gene primers. Generated by immunoSEQ multiplex PCR, the TCRdb table keeps only in-frame clones and is missing some. For V, J and clone size, that table is used; D and trimming come from the DNA. Found here are tens of thousands of clones, 60% to 80% of them singletons; the top ten hold roughly two fifths. CDR1 SNHLY and CDR2 FYNNEI come from the germline V gene. With V trimmed by 6 bases and J by 6 bases, 13 bases remained unmatched. This CDR3 spans 15 amino acids. The genes are TRBV2 and TRBJ1-1, with 7 bases that match TRBD1. The source material was peripheral blood. The sequence was obtained from a man between 65 and 85 years old with active or convalescent COVID-19. This chain's CDR3 is CASRGQSLEDAEAFF. The CDR3 nucleotides read TGTGCCAGCAGGGGACAGTCTCTCGAAGACGCTGAAGCTTTCTTT.